The 17 T cell receptor beta chains presented below share a single source sample, sequenced in a study of monozygotic twins with inflammatory bowel disease. TCRdb processed the 5' RACE reads again and assigns one entry to each CDR3 protein, with no DNA. The listing records approximately 390,000 distinct CDR3 sequences. Sequenced: blood. The receptors shown here come from a human donor with ulcerative colitis or Crohn's disease, or a healthy co-twin of an affected twin (not recorded which).

This chain connects TRBV5-1 to TRBJ2-2. CDR3 length: 14 amino acids. The germline V gene has CDR1 SGHRS and CDR2 YFSETQ. The CDR3 sequence is CASSIGRSTGELFF. The full variable domain, rest sourced from reference TRBV5-1 and TRBJ2-2, is KAGVTQTPRYLIKTRGQQVTLSCSPISGHRSVSWYQQTPGQGLQFLFEYFSETQRNKGNFPGRFSGRQFSNSRSEMNVSTLELGDSALYLCASSIGRSTGELFFGEGSRLTVL.

V is TRBV5-1 and J is TRBJ2-4; TCRdb outputs TRBD2, but without DNA this stays unchecked. Germline CDR1 SGHRS, CDR2 YFSETQ. The CDR3 loop spans 15 amino acids. The CDR3 protein is CASSLDRGLGNIQYF.

The chain combines TRBV11-2 with TRBJ2-2; TCRdb returns TRBD1, unconfirmable since there is no DNA. Germline V gene lookup returns CDR1 SGHAT and CDR2 FQNNGV. This CDR3 is built from 17 residues. CDR3 sequence: CASSQRAGTINTGELFF.

The chain has TRBV28 and TRBJ1-5. This CDR3 region has 14 residues. In germline, CDR1 is MDHEN, CDR2 SYDVKM. CDR3 protein: CASNVERMNQPQHF.

This chain joins TRBV7-2 and TRBJ2-1; TCRdb's D call of TRBD2 is untestable without DNA. Per the germline V gene, CDR1 is SGHTA and CDR2 is FQGNSA. This CDR3 is 13 amino acids long. The CDR3 is CASSTRTSGQQFF.

The chain links TRBV27 to TRBJ2-7; absent DNA, TCRdb's TRBD1 call cannot be checked. From germline, CDR1 is MNHEY and CDR2 SMNVEV (reference sequence). The CDR3 totals 13 residues. CDR3 in amino acids: CASSLGGGYEQYF.

The chain has TRBV6-1 and TRBJ1-4; there is no DNA to check the TCRdb D call of TRBD1. CDR3 length: 16 residues. Germline CDR1 and CDR2: MNHNS and SASEGT. CDR3 amino acids: CASSRRGLSTNEKLFF.

The J gene is TRBJ1-5, the V gene TRBV9; TCRdb indicates TRBD1, and absent DNA this call remains unverified. CDR3 length: 16 residues. Germline CDR1 reads SGDLS; CDR2 reads YYNGEE. CDR3 region: CASSSGQGMGNQPQHF.

The genes are TRBV2 and TRBJ1-5; TCRdb's D call, TRBD1, is unchecked because there is no DNA. The germline gives CDR1 SNHLY, CDR2 FYNNEI. The CDR3 is made up of 14 amino acids. CDR3 region: CASSVGGVAEPQHF.

This rearrangement joins TRBV4-1 to TRBJ2-3; absent DNA, TCRdb's TRBD1 call cannot be checked. Per the germline V gene, CDR1 is MGHRA and CDR2 is YSYEKL. The CDR3 spans 16 residues. CDR3 in amino acids: CASSQDKGELTDTQYF.

This chain uses TRBV5-4 with TRBJ1-5; TCRdb designates TRBD1, a call that cannot be tested without DNA. The CDR3 sequence is 16 residues long. Germline CDR1 SGHNT, CDR2 YYREEE (reference sequence). The CDR3 reads CASSLDGGGGNQPQHF.

This chain links TRBV11-2 with TRBJ2-1. Germline values: CDR1 SGHAT, CDR2 FQNNGV. The CDR3 covers 15 residues. CDR3 protein: CASSKGRGSYNEQFF.

V is TRBV24-1 and J is TRBJ2-6; the D call from TCRdb, TRBD1, cannot be confirmed without DNA. The CDR3 length is 17 residues. In germline, CDR1 is KGHDR, CDR2 SFDVKD. This CDR3 is CATSEGGGAGGANVLTF.

The genes are TRBV5-1 and TRBJ1-1. This CDR3 has 14 amino acids. Germline V CDR1 and CDR2: SGHRS, YFSETQ. The chain's CDR3 is CASSLQGSFTEAFF. The whole variable domain, remainder taken from reference TRBV5-1 and TRBJ1-1, is KAGVTQTPRYLIKTRGQQVTLSCSPISGHRSVSWYQQTPGQGLQFLFEYFSETQRNKGNFPGRFSGRQFSNSRSEMNVSTLELGDSALYLCASSLQGSFTEAFFGQGTRLTVV.

The V and J genes are TRBV12-3 or TRBV12-4 and TRBJ2-7; the D call of TRBD1 rests on TCRdb alone, since no DNA is present to check it. The CDR3 is 15 residues long. The CDR3 protein is CASSLRQGSAYEQYF.

This chain uses TRBV23-1 with TRBJ2-7; as DNA is missing, the TRBD1 call by TCRdb cannot be tested. TRBV23-1 is annotated as an ORF whose role is uncertain. The CDR3 covers 14 residues. CDR3 sequence reads: CASSQSEQGYEQYF.

The V gene is TRBV28, the J gene TRBJ1-1; TCRdb's assignment of TRBD1 cannot be checked, as there is no DNA. Germline V lookup: CDR1 MDHEN, CDR2 SYDVKM. This CDR3 contains 14 residues. The CDR3: CASTPGQGITEAFF.